The clone carrying this T cell receptor beta chain was detected only a few times. Its target is not known. The data belong to a study of glioma-infiltrating T cells. The study, taken as a whole, reports: Very few CDR3 sequences were shared between tissue and blood. Gliomas, especially low-grade, showed above-expected tissue-blood divergence; non-neoplastic patients showed below.

V dropped 5 bases and J dropped 1; count of bases not matched to a gene: 2. The CDR3 covers 14 residues. Germline assignment: CDR1 SGHNT and CDR2 YENEEA. Using RNA template, CDR3s of TCR alpha and beta were amplified with iRepertoire arm-PCR. For one-step reverse transcription and amplification, about 90-400 ng of tissue mRNA or PBMC total RNA was used. Each CDR3 protein is one row after TCRdb ran MiXCR on the multiplex PCR reads. The table has around 190,000 distinct CDR3 sequences, roughly a third seen once. The sequenced sample was glioma tissue, nonneoplastic brain tissue, or PBMCs (not recorded which). V usage is TRBV11-3 and J usage is TRBJ2-3, with 8 bases aligning to TRBD1. The source of this sequence is a human donor with low-grade glioma or glioblastoma, undergoing nonglioma brain surgery, or in good health (not recorded which). CDR3 in DNA: TGTGCCAGCAGCAAGGACAGGGGCACAGATACGCAGTATTTT. Its protein is CASSKDRGTDTQYF.